This T cell receptor (beta chain) was sequenced for a study of T cell responses to AZD1222 COVID-19 vaccine. General observations from the study: Donor demographics were predominantly white British with a female majority; clonal diversity may be underestimated.

Germline V gene data show CDR1 as LGHDT and CDR2 as YNNKEL (reference sequence). This CDR3 comprises 13 residues. Trimming shortened V by 3 bases and J by 5 bases, and 8 bases separated the two germline ends. Concerning this clone itself: Its antigen is undetermined.

The assay was immunoSEQ multiplex PCR, and TCRdb's table has in-frame clones only and misses some. The table has just under 95,000 clones, roughly 91% seen once. The sequence was obtained from an adult in good health. The sequencing used peripheral blood, collected on day 0 of AZD1222 vaccination. The chain links TRBV3-1 (or the pseudogene TRBV3-2) to TRBJ1-3; D not certain. DNA of the CDR3: TGTGCCAGCAGCCAGGACTCCAGAAACACCATATATTTT. Translating gives CASSQDSRNTIYF.